These T cell receptor beta chains were read from a single sample in a study of T cells in Graves' hyperthyroidism and ophthalmopathy. TCRdb passed the multiplex PCR reads through MiXCR, listing each CDR3 protein once. This table holds 300,000 to 350,000 distinct CDR3 sequences, over 20% found once. The sample taken for sequencing was blood. All receptors derive from a woman aged 45-65 years with Graves' hyperthyroidism. CDR3s include the opening cysteine and the closing phenylalanine or tryptophan. D genes are given only for firm matches. Not every row has a clone size; where given, it reads once, few, many or a size class.

TRBJ1-3,TRBV18,TRBD1,few,CASSPPAGGGNTIYF,TGTGCCAGCTCACCCCCCGCAGGGGGCGGAAACACCATATATTTT
TRBJ2-6,TRBV29-1,NA,many,CSIRVPGANVLTF,TGCAGCATCAGGGTACCCGGGGCCAACGTCCTGACTTTC
TRBJ2-1,TRBV2,TRBD2,many,CASESSGRVNNEQFF,TGTGCCAGCGAATCTAGCGGGAGAGTTAACAATGAGCAGTTCTTC
TRBJ1-4,TRBV2,TRBD1,many,CASSENRGVEKLFF,TGTGCCAGCAGTGAAAACAGGGGAGTCGAAAAACTGTTTTTT
TRBJ2-1,TRBV6-1,NA,few,CTSTQNNEQFF,TGTACCAGCACTCAGAACAATGAGCAGTTCTTC
TRBJ1-4,TRBV5-1,TRBD1,few,CASSLARGGEKLFF,TGCGCCAGCAGCTTGGCCAGGGGGGGAGAAAAACTGTTTTTT
TRBJ2-3,TRBV28,NA,many,CASSPRGAGPDTQYF,TGTGCCAGCAGTCCCCGCGGGGCGGGGCCAGATACGCAGTATTTT
TRBJ2-2,TRBV2,TRBD2,NA,CASRKLAGAVTGELFF,TGTGCCAGCAGGAAACTAGCGGGAGCGGTCACCGGGGAGCTGTTTTTT
TRBJ2-5,TRBV7-9,NA,many,CASSGSGSAKETQYF,TGTGCCAGCAGCGGATCGGGTAGCGCGAAAGAGACCCAGTACTTC
TRBJ2-3,TRBV10-3,NA,NA,CATGEDAGTQYF,TGTGCCACCGGGGAGGATGCAGGAACGCAGTATTTT